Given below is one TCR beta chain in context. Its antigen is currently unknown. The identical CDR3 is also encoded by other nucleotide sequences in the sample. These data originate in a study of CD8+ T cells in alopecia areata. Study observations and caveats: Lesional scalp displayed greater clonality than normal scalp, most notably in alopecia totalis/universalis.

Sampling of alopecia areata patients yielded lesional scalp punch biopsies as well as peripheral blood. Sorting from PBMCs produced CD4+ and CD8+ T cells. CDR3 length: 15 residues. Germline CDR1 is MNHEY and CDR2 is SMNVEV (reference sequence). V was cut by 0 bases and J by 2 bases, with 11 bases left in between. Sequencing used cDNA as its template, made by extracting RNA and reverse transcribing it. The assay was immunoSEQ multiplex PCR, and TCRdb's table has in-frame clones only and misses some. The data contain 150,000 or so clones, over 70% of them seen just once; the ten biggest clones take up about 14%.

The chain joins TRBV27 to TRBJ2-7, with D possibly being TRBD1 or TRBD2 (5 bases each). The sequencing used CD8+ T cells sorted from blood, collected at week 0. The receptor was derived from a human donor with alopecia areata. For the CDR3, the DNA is TGTGCCAGCAGTTTATCCGGGACGGGTACCTACGAGCAGTACTTC. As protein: CASSLSGTGTYEQYF.